This TCR beta chain was documented in a study of blood T cell repertoires in COVID-19 (dated by TCRdb to between 2020 and 2021). Regarding the study in general: Collaborator samples came from the United States, Italy and Spain and covered acute and convalescent phases of COVID-19. The material from the prospective study consisted of cDNA or gDNA derived from T cells, B-cell-depleted T cells, or PBMCs. The dataset comprised deeply sampled blood TCRbeta repertoires from subjects exposed to, actively infected with, or recovered from COVID-19. The repertoires were released in a freely available public database intended as a resource for research on the immune response to SARS-CoV-2. Samples were obtained from the ongoing ImmuneRACE study (first 160 participants) and from over 1,000 subjects provided by 6 global collaborators. The sample metadata nearly always contained a de-identified subject ID, COVID-19 status, age in years and sex. Where HLA class I and class II types were available, the types were taken from metadata supplied by the sample provider, not from assay-based typing. The paper's findings and limits, for the study overall: Clinical and demographic metadata were provided uncurated, with the amount varying by source and participant.

Whole blood was collected in K2EDTA tubes by collaborating institutions according to the institutions' own protocols. For TCRbeta analysis, collaborators shipped samples in one of three forms: frozen whole blood, isolated PBMCs, or DNA extracted from either of those sample types. TCRbeta CDR3 regions were amplified from genomic DNA by means of the immunoSEQ Assay, a bias-controlled multiplex PCR. Concerning the study's data processing: The number of nucleated cells in each sample was estimated by amplification of reference gene primers within the assay. Sequence reads were collapsed and filtered to measure the absolute abundance of every unique TCRbeta CDR3 rearrangement. For each sample, productive Simpson clonality was calculated as the square root of Simpson's diversity index over productive rearrangements. The clones in this table, taken by TCRdb from immuneACCESS, are in-frame only. Not every clone is retained; where verified, under half of the shortfall comes from an unresolved V gene, and the cause of the rest is unknown. V, J and clone size derive from that table, while D and trimming were established from the DNA sequence. The sample table records about 200,000 clones; around 90% of these occur just once. The top ten constitute 0.45% to 0.65% of the sample.

A remark on this clone: Its antigen target is currently unknown. Qualities for individual bases were not recorded, and no much larger clone is one base off.

Sequences LNHDA (CDR1) and SQIVND (CDR2) are obtained from the germline V gene (reference sequence). The CDR3 starts with the cysteine, ends with the phenylalanine, and has 13 residues. Of the read, only the CDR3 DNA is kept; its 39 bases are in frame from base 1. Compared with germline, V lacks 6 bases and J lacks 7 bases; bases without a gene match: 6. The sequence was collected from a man in his forties or fifties with acute or convalescent COVID-19. The rearrangement combines TRBV19 with TRBJ1-2, with 9 bases aligning to TRBD1. Sequencing was carried out using peripheral blood. The bases read TGTGCCAGTAGATTACAGGGGGCGAGTGGCTACACCTTC. It is translated as CASRLQGASGYTF.